Below are 27 T cell receptor beta chains sequenced from a single sample in a study of blood T cell repertoires in COVID-19. The method was immunoSEQ multiplex PCR; TCRdb's version includes in-frame clones alone and lacks a portion of them. This table has roughly 160,000 clones, approximately 84% appearing once. Material for sequencing was peripheral blood. The source of these receptors is a man aged 40-50 years with acute or convalescent COVID-19.

CDR3 protein: CASSPGTQAKNIQYF. The CDR3 nucleotides are TGCGCCAGCAGCCCAGGGACTCAAGCCAAAAACATTCAGTACTTC. The chain employs TRBV4-1 and TRBJ2-4; D is perhaps TRBD2 (6 bases). Germline assignment: CDR1 MGHRA and CDR2 YSYEKL. The CDR3 contains 15 residues. Trimming took 4 bases from V and 0 from J, leaving 10 bases between them.

The CDR3 region has the DNA TGTGCCAGCAACAGGGCGACGAACACCGGGGAGCTGTTTTTT. It codes for CASNRATNTGELFF. This rearrangement joins TRBV6-5 to TRBJ2-2; tentative D call: TRBD1 (6 bases). The CDR3 has 14 residues. The germline V and J ends were trimmed by 7 bases and 0 bases, with 9 bases remaining between them. Germline values: CDR1 MNHEY, CDR2 SVGAGI.

The chain is built from TRBV6-4 and TRBJ1-2, with D tentatively TRBD1 (6 bases). Germline CDR1 is MRHNA and CDR2 is SNTAGT. V lost 3 bases and J lost 3, with 14 bases in between. The CDR3 length is 15 residues. CDR3 coding DNA: TGTGCCAGCAGTGAATTGGCAGGGGAGCACTATGGCTACACCTTC. Its translation: CASSELAGEHYGYTF.

The chain links TRBV6-5 to TRBJ1-2; 9 positions match TRBD1. The CDR3 has 15 residues. V lost 5 bases and J lost 6; bases outside the gene matches: 10. Germline CDR1 is MNHEY and CDR2 is SVGAGI. The CDR3: CASSRSRQGVNGYTF. The CDR3 DNA follows: TGTGCCAGCAGTCGCTCTAGACAGGGGGTGAATGGCTACACCTTC.

The chain recombines TRBV30 with TRBJ2-7; 11 positions agree with TRBD1. With 3 bases clipped from V and 9 bases from J, the junction kept 7 bases outside the gene matches. In germline, CDR1 is GTSNPN, CDR2 SVGIG (reference sequence). CDR3 length equals 13 residues. The CDR3 DNA sequence: TGTGCCTGGAGCGGGACAGGGGGATTACCGCAGTACTTC. Translated, it gives CAWSGTGGLPQYF.

V and J are TRBV19 and TRBJ1-2; D is ambiguous. CDR1 LNHDA and CDR2 SQIVND come from the germline V gene (reference sequence). There are 13 residues in the CDR3. V lost 3 bases, J lost 3 bases, and 8 bases lay in between. The CDR3 protein is CASSMDGDYGYTF. The DNA for the CDR3 is TGTGCCAGTAGTATGGACGGGGACTATGGCTACACCTTC.

In its sample, this clone was seen a few times. At one end, the junction sequence differs from germline, possibly due to a read error. The V gene is TRBV4-3, the J gene TRBJ1-2; D is ambiguous. Germline CDR1 is LGHNA and CDR2 is YSLEER. The CDR3 totals 13 residues. CDR3 protein: CASSQDLVGGPSF. The DNA of the CDR3 is TGCGCCAGCAGCCAAGATCTTGTCGGCGGTCCCTCCTTC.

This clone has just a few counts. The chain combines TRBV30 with TRBJ1-3; possibly TRBD1 for D (6 bases). Per germline, CDR1 GTSNPN and CDR2 SVGIG (reference sequence). The germline V and J ends were trimmed by 2 bases and 4 bases, with 18 bases remaining between them. This CDR3 is 16 amino acids long. Here the CDR3 DNA reads TGTGCCTGGAGTTCGATAAAACAGGGAACGGGAAACACCATATATTTT. Encoded protein: CAWSSIKQGTGNTIYF. Supplemented by reference TRBV30 and TRBJ1-3, the full variable domain reads SQTIHQWPATLVQPVGSPLSLECTVEGTSNPNLYWYRQAAGRGLQLLFYSVGIGQISSEVPQNLSASRPQDRQFILSSKKLLLSDSGFYLCAWSSIKQGTGNTIYFGEGSWLTVV.

This clone was detected only once. As DNA, the CDR3 is TGTGCCACCAGGACTGGACAGGGAAGTCACGAGCAGTACTTC. The encoded protein is CATRTGQGSHEQYF. The chain combines TRBV6-5 with TRBJ2-7; 8 positions agree with TRBD1. Germline V lookup: CDR1 MNHEY, CDR2 SVGAGI. The V gene end was trimmed by 10 bases and the J gene end by 5 bases; junction bases not matched to a gene: 13. The CDR3 extends over 14 amino acids.

V and J are TRBV27 and TRBJ2-7; weak D call: TRBD2 (6 bases). Trimming cost V 5 bases and J 2 bases, with 16 bases left between them. Germline CDR1 is MNHEY and CDR2 is SMNVEV (reference sequence). The CDR3 extends over 15 amino acids. The CDR3 region is CASSMAGTGAYEQYF. The CDR3 DNA follows: TGTGCCAGCAGTATGGCCGGGACGGGAGCCTACGAGCAGTACTTC.

This clone has a handful of counts. The chain uses TRBV10-3 and TRBJ1-2; D remains unclear. CDR1 is ENHRY, CDR2 SYGVKD, per germline. Trimming left V 0 bases short and J 1 base short, with 6 bases between. The CDR3 extends over 14 amino acids. The CDR3 DNA reads TGTGCCATCAGTGAGTCGCGGAGTAACTATGGCTACACCTTC. Residues: CAISESRSNYGYTF.

J is TRBJ1-6 and V is TRBV10-3, with 9 bases that match TRBD1. Per germline, CDR1 ENHRY and CDR2 SYGVKD. CDR3 length: 15 residues. J was trimmed by 5 bases and V by 2 bases; bases with no gene match: 1. CDR3 nucleotides: TGTGCCATCAGTGAGGGGGACAGGGATAATTCACCCCTCCACTTT. This gives the protein CAISEGDRDNSPLHF.

The chain is built from TRBV13 and TRBJ1-1; D remains ambiguous. The V end lost 0 bases, the J end lost 0 bases, and 8 bases lay between the germline ends. CDR3 length equals 15 residues. The V gene's germline CDR1 is PRHDT and CDR2 FYEKMQ (reference sequence). The DNA for the CDR3 is TGTGCCAGCAGCTTAGGCGGGGAAGTGAACACTGAAGCTTTCTTT. It codes for CASSLGGEVNTEAFF.

This clone was recorded once. The chain has TRBV6-5 and TRBJ1-3, with 8 bases that match TRBD1. Losses at the gene ends were 6 bases for V and 0 bases for J; bases not matched to a gene: 4. CDR1 MNHEY and CDR2 SVGAGI come from the germline V gene. The CDR3 covers 15 residues. CDR3 residues: CASSFTGGSGNTIYF. The CDR3 DNA reads as TGTGCCAGCAGCTTCACAGGGGGCTCTGGAAACACCATATATTTT.

V and J are TRBV5-5 and TRBJ2-1, with 12 nucleotides matching TRBD1. This CDR3 contains 17 residues. The ends lost 4 bases at V and 1 base at J; junction bases unmatched: 6. Germline V lookup: CDR1 SGHKS, CDR2 YYEKEE (reference sequence). The CDR3 loop reads CASSGDRGLNSYNEQFF. CDR3 nucleotide sequence: TGTGCCAGCAGCGGGGACAGGGGGCTTAATTCCTACAATGAGCAGTTCTTC.

The chain has TRBV15 and TRBJ2-7; weak D call: TRBD2 (6 bases). This CDR3 has 17 amino acids. V lost 5 bases and J 0 bases, leaving 20 bases between the germline ends. CDR1 is LNHNV and CDR2 is YYDKDF in the germline V gene (reference sequence). This CDR3 is CATSSRKPGLYSYEQYF. In DNA form, the CDR3 reads TGTGCCACCAGCTCGAGGAAACCGGGACTTTACTCCTACGAGCAGTACTTC.

CDR3 region: CASSVIHSSDTQYF. DNA for the CDR3: TGCGCCAGCAGCGTGATCCACAGTTCAGATACGCAGTATTTT. The chain employs TRBV5-1 and TRBJ2-3; no reliable D call. Trimming stripped 4 bases from V and 4 bases from J, with 13 bases between. Germline CDR1 reads SGHRS; CDR2 reads YFSETQ. This CDR3 spans 14 amino acids.

The chain employs TRBV7-9 and TRBJ2-3, with 8 bases identical to TRBD2. Looked up from germline, CDR1 is SEHNR and CDR2 is FQNEAQ (reference sequence). V was pared by 3 bases and J by 4 bases, with 3 bases of the junction left unmatched. The CDR3 extends over 14 amino acids. This CDR3 reads CASSFGGAADTQYF. In nucleotides, the CDR3 is TGTGCCAGCAGCTTCGGGGGGGCTGCAGATACGCAGTATTTT. Based on the CDR3 plus reference TRBV7-9 and TRBJ2-3, the full variable domain is DTGVSQNPRHKITKRGQNVTFRCDPISEHNRLYWYRQTLGQGPEFLTYFQNEAQLEKSRLLSDRFSAERPKGSFSTLEIQRTEQGDSAMYLCASSFGGAADTQYFGPGTRLTVL.

This clone was picked up a small number of times. V gene TRBV30 combines with J gene TRBJ2-3, with D unresolved. The ends were cut back, 6 bases at V and 4 bases at J, with 11 bases in the middle. CDR1 is GTSNPN and CDR2 is SVGIG in the germline V gene (reference sequence). CDR3 size: 12 residues. The CDR3 DNA follows: TGTGCCTGCACTTTTAGTGCAGATACGCAGTATTTT. Translation gives CACTFSADTQYF. The variable domain in full, with the rest retrieved from reference TRBV30 and TRBJ2-3, is SQTIHQWPATLVQPVGSPLSLECTVEGTSNPNLYWYRQAAGRGLQLLFYSVGIGQISSEVPQNLSASRPQDRQFILSSKKLLLSDSGFYLCACTFSADTQYFGPGTRLTVL.

A single count supports this clone. The V and J genes are TRBV5-4 and TRBJ2-3, with 7 bases matching TRBD2. Germline V gives CDR1 SGHNT, CDR2 YYREEE (reference sequence). V was pared by 1 base and J by 0 bases, with 5 bases of the junction left unmatched. The CDR3 is 16 residues long. The CDR3 coding sequence is TGTGCCAGCAGCTTGAGACTAGCCCTTAGCACAGATACGCAGTATTTT. This translates into CASSLRLALSTDTQYF.

On this clone: At the DNA level, this CDR3 is encoded by other sequences in the same sample as well. The rearrangement joins TRBV3-1 (or the pseudogene TRBV3-2) to TRBJ1-2; no clear D. V dropped 1 base and J dropped 4 bases, with 4 bases sitting between them. CDR1 LGHDT and CDR2 YNNKEL come from the germline V gene (reference sequence). This CDR3 contains 12 residues. The CDR3 DNA is TGTGCCAGCAGCCAAGGCGGCTATGGCTACACCTTC. Its protein product is CASSQGGYGYTF.

J is TRBJ2-2 and V is TRBV11-3, with D perhaps matching TRBD2 (5 bases). The ends were cut back, 4 bases at V and 6 bases at J, with 9 bases in the middle. The CDR3 length is 13 residues. Germline CDR1 and CDR2: SGHNT and YENEEA. For the CDR3, the DNA is TGTGCCAGCAGCTCTCGTAGCGCCGGGGAGCTGTTTTTT. Amino acids: CASSSRSAGELFF.

In this sample, this clone turned up a few times. CDR3 loop: CASSPVGTKNSPLHF. The CDR3 region has the DNA TGTGCCAGCAGCCCGGTCGGGACTAAAAATTCACCCCTCCACTTT. This sequence joins TRBV7-8 and TRBJ1-6, with D perhaps matching TRBD1 (5 bases). Trimming took 5 bases from V and 7 from J, leaving 15 bases between them. The length of the CDR3 is 15 residues. Germline V gives CDR1 SGHVS, CDR2 FQNEAQ. Drawing the rest from reference TRBV7-8 and TRBJ1-6, the complete variable domain is GAGVSQSPRYKVAKRGQDVALRCDPISGHVSLFWYQQALGQGPEFLTYFQNEAQLDKSGLPSDRFFAERPEGSVSTLKIQRTQQEDSAVYLCASSPVGTKNSPLHFGNGTRLTVT.

This chain uses TRBV29-1 with TRBJ2-3; 14 positions agree with TRBD2. Germline V gene lookup returns CDR1 SQVTM and CDR2 ANQGSEA. This CDR3 comprises 17 residues. The V and J ends lost 3 bases and 0 bases, in that order; junction bases with no gene match: 5. The CDR3 region has the DNA TGCAGCGTTGACAACCGACTAGCGGGGGGGAGCACAGATACGCAGTATTTT. This codes for CSVDNRLAGGSTDTQYF.

This clone was counted between two and nine times. CDR3 loop: CASSQQGWGGELFF. The CDR3 DNA sequence: TGTGCCAGCAGTCAACAGGGGTGGGGCGGGGAGCTGTTTTTT. The rearrangement uses TRBV6-6 and TRBJ2-2, with 7 positions matching TRBD1. The CDR3 totals 14 residues. The V gene end was trimmed by 5 bases and the J gene end by 7 bases; junction bases not matched to a gene: 7. CDR1 is MNHNY and CDR2 is SVGAGI in the germline V gene (reference sequence).

The chain has TRBV6-5 and TRBJ2-7; possibly TRBD2 for D (6 bases). Trimming took 6 bases from V and 5 from J, leaving 11 bases between them. Germline V gives CDR1 MNHEY, CDR2 SVGAGI. This CDR3 has 12 amino acids. The CDR3 is CASSRDWNEQYF. The CDR3 DNA is TGTGCCAGCAGCCGGGACTGGAACGAGCAGTACTTC.

This clone came up once. This chain joins TRBV6-2 or TRBV6-3 and TRBJ2-7; TRBD1 matches at 7 bases. The germline V gene has CDR1 MNHEY and CDR2 SVGEGT. After removal of 4 bases from V and 3 bases from J, the junction contained 12 bases not matched to a gene. The CDR3 has 16 residues. The CDR3 coding sequence is TGTGCCAGCAGTTTGGAGAAGGGGGCTGCTTACTACGAGCAGTACTTC. This encodes CASSLEKGAAYYEQYF.